The clone carrying this T cell receptor beta chain has just a few counts. Its antigen remains unidentified. The sample belongs to a study of STAT5B mutations in CD4+ large granular lymphocyte leukemia. Findings and caveats of the study: Compared with healthy controls (2/35), patient top clones favored TRBV06 (8/27). Main leukemic clonotypes were patient-specific, but roughly 26% appeared at low frequency elsewhere.

As handled by the study authors: Lowest detectable productive clonotype frequency was 2.59 x 10-5. Only in-frame clones appear in the TCRdb table, and some are missing; sequencing was by immunoSEQ multiplex PCR. For V, J and clone size, that table is used; D and trimming come from the DNA. The sample lists approximately 30,000 clones; approximately 67% were seen once. Controls came from buffy coats of healthy blood donors. The V and J ends lost 9 bases and 7 bases, in that order; junction bases with no gene match: 8. Germline V gene data show CDR1 as LNHDA and CDR2 as SQIVND (reference sequence). The CDR3 is 14 residues long.

The J gene is TRBJ1-4, the V gene TRBV19, with 10 positions matching TRBD1. The source is a human donor in good health. What was sequenced was CD4+ T cells from blood buffy coats. Here the CDR3 DNA reads TGTGCCAGCACCAGGGACAGGGGCTTTGAAAAACTGTTTTTT. Its protein is CASTRDRGFEKLFF.